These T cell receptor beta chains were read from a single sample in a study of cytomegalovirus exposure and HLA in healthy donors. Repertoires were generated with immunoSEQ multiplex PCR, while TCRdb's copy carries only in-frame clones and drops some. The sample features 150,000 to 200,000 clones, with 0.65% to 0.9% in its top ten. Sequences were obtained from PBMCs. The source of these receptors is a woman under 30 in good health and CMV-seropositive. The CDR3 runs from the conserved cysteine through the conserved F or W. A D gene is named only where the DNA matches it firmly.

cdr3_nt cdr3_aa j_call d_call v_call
TGTGCCAGCCGGGCTGCTCAGGGGCCGCTAGGGGATTTGGCTGAAGCTTTCTTT CASRAAQGPLGDLAEAFF TRBJ1-1 NA TRBV21-1
TGTGCCAGCAGCCAGGGACAGGGGATCACCCTCTCTAGCACAGATACGCAGTATTTT CASSQGQGITLSSTDTQYF TRBJ2-3 TRBD1 TRBV5-6
TGTGCCATCAGTGCCGGCGGGGGGGCAGTGGATACGCAGTATTTT CAISAGGGAVDTQYF TRBJ2-3 TRBD2 TRBV10-3
TGTGCCAGCAGCCCTTACAAGAACACTGAAGCTTTCTTT CASSPYKNTEAFF TRBJ1-1 NA TRBV7-8
TGTGCCAGTAGTAAGAAGGGGTTGGAAGGTAATGAGCAGTTCTTC CASSKKGLEGNEQFF TRBJ2-1 NA TRBV19
TGTGCCAGCAGCTTTGGCAGGGGGAGCGGGGAGCTGTTTTTT CASSFGRGSGELFF TRBJ2-2 TRBD1 TRBV11-3
TGCGCCAGCAGTTCTGCAGGGGATAAGGGTGAAGCTTTCTTT CASSSAGDKGEAFF TRBJ1-1 NA TRBV5-1
TGTGCCAGCAGCCGGACAGGGTCCTACGAGCAGTACTTC CASSRTGSYEQYF TRBJ2-7 TRBD1 TRBV7-8
TGTGCCAGCAGTCAGCAGGGGGCTGGTGAAAAACTGTTTTTT CASSQQGAGEKLFF TRBJ1-4 TRBD1 TRBV28
TGTGCCATCAAGACCGGGACTTACAACACCGGGGAGCTGTTTTTT CAIKTGTYNTGELFF TRBJ2-2 NA TRBV10-3
TGTGCCAGCAGTGAAAAGGCTGGAGGGCACTATGGCTACACCTTC CASSEKAGGHYGYTF TRBJ1-2 NA TRBV2
TGTGCCAGCAGTCCCTTAAGGGAAGGGGGCTCCTACGAGCAGTACTTC CASSPLREGGSYEQYF TRBJ2-7 NA TRBV28
TGTGCCAGCAGTGTACTAGCGGGAGGGTATTACGAGCAGTACTTC CASSVLAGGYYEQYF TRBJ2-7 TRBD2 TRBV6-1
TGTGCCAGCAGCCTAGGGACAGGTCAAGAGACCCAGTACTTC CASSLGTGQETQYF TRBJ2-5 TRBD1 TRBV11-3
TGTGCCAGCAGATTAGCGGGGGGAAGCGTCAATGAGCAGTTCTTC CASRLAGGSVNEQFF TRBJ2-1 TRBD2 TRBV7-3
TGTGCCAGCGTAGCGTTTAGCTTCTCGGGAAACACCATATATTTT CASVAFSFSGNTIYF TRBJ1-3 NA TRBV6-5
TGTGCCACCAGCAGAGAACTTTCAGGGCGGGAAAAACTGTTTTTT CATSRELSGREKLFF TRBJ1-4 NA TRBV15
TGCGCCAGCAGCTTGGCCGGTCAGGGGGCCTACGAGCAGTACTTC CASSLAGQGAYEQYF TRBJ2-7 TRBD1 TRBV5-1
TGTGCCAGCTCACCGGGACTAGCGGGGGAAGAGACCCAGTACTTC CASSPGLAGEETQYF TRBJ2-5 TRBD2 TRBV18
TGCGCCAGCAGCAGGAGACAGGGGAACACTGAAGCTTTCTTT CASSRRQGNTEAFF TRBJ1-1 TRBD1 TRBV5-1
TGTGCCAGTAGTAAGAGCGGGAGTGTCTACGAGCAGTACTTC CASSKSGSVYEQYF TRBJ2-7 TRBD2 TRBV19
TGTGCCAGCAGCTTACGACAGGGGGCTTTTAGTGAGCAGTTCTTC CASSLRQGAFSEQFF TRBJ2-1 TRBD1 TRBV7-2
TGTGCCATCAGAGCGGGGGAAGAGACCCAGTACTTC CAIRAGEETQYF TRBJ2-5 TRBD2 TRBV10-3
TGTGCCAGCAGCGTAGATCCGGGGGGGATGGATACGCAGTATTTT CASSVDPGGMDTQYF TRBJ2-3 TRBD2 TRBV9
TGTGCCAGCAGTTCTAGGGGGGGCGAGCAGTACTTC CASSSRGGEQYF TRBJ2-7 NA TRBV6-1
TGTGCCAGCTCACCTGCAGGGGGCGTCAATCAGCCCCAGCATTTT CASSPAGGVNQPQHF TRBJ1-5 TRBD1 TRBV18
TGTGCCAGCAGCAGAAACCTAGATCGAGAGCAGTTCTTC CASSRNLDREQFF TRBJ2-1 NA TRBV2
TGTGCCATGCGACTAGCCTCGAACACCGGGGAGCTGTTTTTT CAMRLASNTGELFF TRBJ2-2 TRBD2 TRBV10-3
TGTGCCAGCAGCTTGGGACTAGCGGGGCAAGAGACCCAGTACTTC CASSLGLAGQETQYF TRBJ2-5 TRBD2 TRBV5-6
TGTGCCAGCAGCGGCCCTAGCGGGGGGCTTACAGATACGCAGTATTTT CASSGPSGGLTDTQYF TRBJ2-3 TRBD2 TRBV7-2
TGTGCCAGTAGCTCAGGCAGTACTGGAAACACCATATATTTT CASSSGSTGNTIYF TRBJ1-3 NA TRBV19
TGTGCCACCAGCAGAGATCTGGGACAGGGGACACTCTATGGCTACACCTTC CATSRDLGQGTLYGYTF TRBJ1-2 TRBD1 TRBV15
TGCGCCAGCAGCCAGAGCCGGACAGGGTCTTACAATGAGCAGTTCTTC CASSQSRTGSYNEQFF TRBJ2-1 TRBD1 TRBV5-1
TGTGCCAGCAGCGTCACTCGGGGAAGGGATAATTCACCCCTCCACTTT CASSVTRGRDNSPLHF TRBJ1-6 NA TRBV9
TGTGCCAGCAGCACCGGGACAGGGCCCTACGAGCAGTACTTC CASSTGTGPYEQYF TRBJ2-7 TRBD1 TRBV7-9
TGTGCCAGCAGCTTAGGGGCATTCACAGATACGCAGTATTTT CASSLGAFTDTQYF TRBJ2-3 NA TRBV7-9
TGTGCCAGCAGCCCCCAGCTAGCGGGGGGGCCCGATACGCAGTATTTT CASSPQLAGGPDTQYF TRBJ2-3 TRBD2 TRBV7-9
TGTGCCAGCAAATTTAGTGTGAACACTGAAGCTTTCTTT CASKFSVNTEAFF TRBJ1-1 NA TRBV2
TGTGCCACCAGCAGAGGAGCGGGACCGGCAGATACGCAGTATTTT CATSRGAGPADTQYF TRBJ2-3 TRBD2 TRBV15
TGCAGCGTCGGGACTAGCGGTACCTACGAGCAGTACTTC CSVGTSGTYEQYF TRBJ2-7 TRBD2 TRBV29-1
TGCGCCAGCAGCCAAGAAGTGGCAGGGGGAACAGATACGCAGTATTTT CASSQEVAGGTDTQYF TRBJ2-3 TRBD1 TRBV4-1
TGCGCCATCCCGACAGGGGGAAAAAATGGCTACACCTTC CAIPTGGKNGYTF TRBJ1-2 TRBD1 TRBV5-1